Sequencing of this T cell receptor (beta chain) was carried out in a study of blood T cell repertoires in COVID-19. Those enrolled in Seattle joined during active infection and were followed longitudinally afterward. The data were produced by immunoSEQ multiplex PCR, yet TCRdb's version contains in-frame clones alone and is incomplete. The table has 250,000 to 350,000 clones, 88% seen once. The receptor comes from a woman aged 30 to 39 with COVID-19, enrolled during active disease. The specimen was peripheral blood.

The CDR3 loop is CASSLDRGRPNEQFF. The CDR3, as DNA: TGTGCCAGCAGCTTGGACAGGGGGAGACCCAATGAGCAGTTCTTC. The V call is TRBV28, the J call TRBJ2-1; 10 bases align to TRBD1. J was trimmed by 6 bases and V by 6 bases; bases with no gene match: 8. The germline CDR1 and CDR2 sequences are MDHEN and SYDVKM. The CDR3 has 15 residues.